The clone carrying this TCR beta chain showed up just a few times. Its cognate antigen is unknown. Germline is not matched at one junction end, which may reflect a read error. The data are from a study of regulatory T cells in long-lasting Graves disease. Study as a whole: Recently diagnosed Graves' patients had received antithyroid drugs for under 3 months.

Described time point: newly diagnosed GD, antithyroid drugs for less than 3 months. After RNA was extracted from PBMCs, the TCR library was made from it. CDR1 and CDR2 (germline): SSHAT, FNYEAQ (reference sequence). The CDR3 has 14 amino acids. Study-wide findings and caveats: Preferential use of TRBV28, TRBJ1-2 and TRBJ2-5 was seen in persistent disease.

According to the study, TCR beta libraries were built with iRepertoire HTBI primers and CDR3-region Arm-PCR. TCRdb used MiXCR to reprocess the multiplex PCR reads, holding one entry per CDR3 protein. Here the sample spans roughly 260,000 distinct CDR3 sequences, around a sixth being singletons. The sample was also reused in another study, on T cells in Graves' hyperthyroidism and ophthalmopathy.

The origin of this receptor is a woman aged 25 to 45 with Graves disease. The sample consisted of peripheral blood mononuclear cells (PBMCs), taken at new diagnosis, from a patient treated with antithyroid drugs. The genes are TRBV7-7 and TRBJ1-2; D not certain. The CDR3 spells CASIPLVGDYGYTF. DNA for the CDR3: TGTGCTAGCATCCCTTTAGTCGGCGACTATGGCTACACCTTC.